The 3 T cell receptor beta chains reported below all come from one sample, sequenced in a study of cytomegalovirus exposure and HLA in healthy donors (TCRdb year 2017). The library was made by the immunoSEQ multiplex PCR assay. For the multiplex PCR, a mixture combining 60 forward primers for TCR Vbeta segments and 13 reverse primers for TCR Jbeta segments was used. TCRdb provides this immuneACCESS table in a form limited to in-frame rearrangements. Some clones are lacking; in checked studies, under half of them reflect an unresolved V gene, and why the rest are absent is not known. This sample's records show approximately 71,000 clones. The leading ten clones occupy about 4% of the sample. The sequencing sample was made of PBMCs. These receptors all come from a female donor in good health and CMV-seropositive.

This CDR3 is CASSHHRENQPQHF. Written as DNA, the CDR3 is TGTGCCAGCAGCCACCACAGGGAGAATCAGCCCCAGCATTTT. V and J are TRBV7-8 and TRBJ1-5; D perhaps matches TRBD1 (6 bases). The CDR3 length is 14 residues. V was cut by 5 bases and J by 4 bases, with 12 bases left in between. CDR1 and CDR2 from the germline V gene are SGHVS and FQNEAQ.

J is TRBJ2-5 and V is TRBV7-8; 8 bases are shared with TRBD1. V trimming: 1 base; J trimming: 3 bases; junction bases outside the gene matches: 10. Germline V lookup: CDR1 SGHVS, CDR2 FQNEAQ. CDR3 length: 17 amino acids. CDR3 sequence: CASSLGPTDRAKETQYF. The CDR3 DNA is TGTGCCAGCAGCTTAGGCCCAACGGACAGGGCCAAAGAGACCCAGTACTTC.

The chain carries TRBV5-4 and TRBJ2-5, with 7 bases matching TRBD2. In germline, CDR1 is SGHNT, CDR2 YYREEE (reference sequence). CDR3 length: 16 amino acids. V gave up 4 bases and J gave up 0 bases; unmatched junction bases: 9. The CDR3 nucleotides read TGTGCCAGCAGCCGTGGACTAGACCCCAACCAAGAGACCCAGTACTTC. This gives the protein CASSRGLDPNQETQYF. Using reference TRBV5-4 and TRBJ2-5 for the parts outside the CDR3, the full variable domain is ETGVTQSPTHLIKTRGQQVTLRCSSQSGHNTVSWYQQALGQGPQFIFQYYREEENGRGNFPPRFSGLQFPNYSSELNVNALELDDSALYLCASSRGLDPNQETQYFGPGTRLLVL.